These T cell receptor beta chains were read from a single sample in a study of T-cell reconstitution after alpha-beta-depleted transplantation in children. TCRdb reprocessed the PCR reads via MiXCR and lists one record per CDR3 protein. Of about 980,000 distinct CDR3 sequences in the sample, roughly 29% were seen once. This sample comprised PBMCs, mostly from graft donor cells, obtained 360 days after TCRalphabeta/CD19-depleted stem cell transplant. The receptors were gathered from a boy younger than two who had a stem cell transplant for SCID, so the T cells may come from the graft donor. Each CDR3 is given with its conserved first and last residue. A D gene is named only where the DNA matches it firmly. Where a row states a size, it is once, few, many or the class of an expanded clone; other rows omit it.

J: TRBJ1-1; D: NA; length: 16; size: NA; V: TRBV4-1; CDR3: CASSQDPAGEKGEAFF; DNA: TGCGCCAGCAGCCAAGATCCTGCAGGGGAGAAGGGTGAAGCTTTCTTT
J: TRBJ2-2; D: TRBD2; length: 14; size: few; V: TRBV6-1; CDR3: CASTTSGNTGELFF; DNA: TGTGCCAGCACCACTAGCGGTAACACCGGGGAGCTGTTTTTT
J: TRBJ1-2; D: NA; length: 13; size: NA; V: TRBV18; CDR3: CASSQQGFHGYTF; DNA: TGTGCCAGCTCACAACAGGGATTTCATGGCTACACCTTC
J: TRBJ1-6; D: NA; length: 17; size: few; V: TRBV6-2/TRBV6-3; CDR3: CASIQDGPSSYNSPLHF; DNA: TGTGCCAGCATCCAGGACGGTCCGAGCTCCTATAATTCACCCCTCCACTTT
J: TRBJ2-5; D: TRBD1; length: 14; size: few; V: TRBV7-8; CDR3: CASSSTGYRETQYF; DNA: TGTGCCAGCAGCTCGACAGGGTATAGGGAGACCCAGTACTTC
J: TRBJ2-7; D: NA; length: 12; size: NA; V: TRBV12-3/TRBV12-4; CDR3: CASSLRQTEQYF; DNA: TGTGCCAGCAGTTTGAGGCAGACCGAGCAGTACTTC
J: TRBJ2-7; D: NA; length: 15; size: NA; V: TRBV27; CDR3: CASSPDSSRTYEQYF; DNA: TGTGCCAGCAGTCCGGACAGTTCCCGAACCTACGAGCAGTACTTC
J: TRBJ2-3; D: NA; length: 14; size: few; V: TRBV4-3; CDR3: CASSQDWRPDTQYF; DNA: TGCGCCAGCAGCCAAGATTGGCGACCAGATACGCAGTATTTT
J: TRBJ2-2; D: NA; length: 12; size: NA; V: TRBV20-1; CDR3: CSARGDIGELFF; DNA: TGCAGTGCTAGGGGGGACATCGGGGAGCTGTTTTTT
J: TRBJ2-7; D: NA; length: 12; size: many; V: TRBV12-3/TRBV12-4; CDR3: CASSIQGYEQYF; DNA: TGTGCCAGCAGTATACAGGGCTACGAGCAGTACTTC
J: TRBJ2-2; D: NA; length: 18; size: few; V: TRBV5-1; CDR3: CASSLDSVMRGDTGELFF; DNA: TGCGCCAGCAGCTTGGATTCTGTGATGAGGGGGGACACCGGGGAGCTGTTTTTT
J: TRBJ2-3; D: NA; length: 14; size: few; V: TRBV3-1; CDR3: CASSQNVGTDTQYF; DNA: TGTGCCAGCAGCCAAAACGTGGGGACAGATACGCAGTATTTT
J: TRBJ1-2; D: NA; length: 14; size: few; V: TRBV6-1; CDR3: CASSPHRVNHGYTF; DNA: TGTGCCAGCAGCCCCCACAGGGTAAATCATGGCTACACCTTC
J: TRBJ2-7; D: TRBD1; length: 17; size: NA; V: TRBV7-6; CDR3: CASSLGLPGQGFHEQYF; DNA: TGTGCCAGCAGCTTGGGGCTGCCGGGACAGGGGTTCCACGAGCAGTACTTC
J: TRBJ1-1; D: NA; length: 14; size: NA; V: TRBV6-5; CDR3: CASSYSMGGYEAFF; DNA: TGTGCCAGCAGTTACTCGATGGGAGGGTATGAAGCTTTCTTT
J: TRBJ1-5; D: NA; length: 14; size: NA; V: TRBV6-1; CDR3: CASSASAVHQPQHF; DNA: TGTGCCAGCAGTGCGTCGGCAGTTCATCAGCCCCAGCATTTT
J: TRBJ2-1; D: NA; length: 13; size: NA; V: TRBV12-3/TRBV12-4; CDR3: CASRFQWNNEQFF; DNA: TGTGCCAGCAGGTTCCAATGGAACAATGAGCAGTTCTTC
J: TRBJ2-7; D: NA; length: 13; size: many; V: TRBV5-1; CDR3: CASSLGRAVEQYF; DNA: TGCGCCAGCAGCTTGGGTAGGGCCGTCGAGCAGTACTTC
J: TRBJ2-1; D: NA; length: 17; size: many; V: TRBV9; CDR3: CASSVDDRGSSYNEQFF; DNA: TGTGCCAGCAGCGTAGACGATAGGGGTAGCTCCTACAATGAGCAGTTCTTC
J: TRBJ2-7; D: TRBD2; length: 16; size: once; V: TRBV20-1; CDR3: CCAREVRRGVAYEQYF; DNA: TGCTGTGCTAGAGAGGTTCGGCGGGGGGTAGCCTACGAGCAGTACTTC
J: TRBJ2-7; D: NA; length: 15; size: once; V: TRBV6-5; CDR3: CASSYSYRAPYEQYF; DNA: TGTGCCAGCAGTTACTCTTACAGGGCGCCCTACGAGCAGTACTTC
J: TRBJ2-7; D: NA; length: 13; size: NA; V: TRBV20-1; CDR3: CSARFGPSYEQYF; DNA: TGCAGTGCTAGATTCGGGCCCTCGTACGAGCAGTACTTC
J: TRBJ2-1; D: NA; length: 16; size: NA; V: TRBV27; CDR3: CASSFSASHSYNEQFF; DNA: TGTGCCAGCAGTTTCTCGGCCTCTCACTCCTACAATGAGCAGTTCTTC
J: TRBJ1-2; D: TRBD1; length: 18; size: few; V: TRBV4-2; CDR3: CASSQRAGGTFREYGYTF; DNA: TGTGCCAGCAGCCAACGTGCAGGGGGCACTTTCCGCGAATATGGCTACACCTTC
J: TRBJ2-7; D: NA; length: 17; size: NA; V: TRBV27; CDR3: CASSLRWAGAITGEQYF; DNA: TGTGCCAGCAGTTTACGATGGGCGGGGGCCATAACTGGAGAGCAGTACTTC
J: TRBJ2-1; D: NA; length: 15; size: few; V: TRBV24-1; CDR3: CATSDTGTPDNEQFF; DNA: TGTGCCACCAGTGATACCGGGACCCCCGACAATGAGCAGTTCTTC
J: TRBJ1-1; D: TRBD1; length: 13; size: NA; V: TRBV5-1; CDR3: CASWGQPNTEAFF; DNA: TGCGCCAGCTGGGGACAGCCTAACACTGAAGCTTTCTTT
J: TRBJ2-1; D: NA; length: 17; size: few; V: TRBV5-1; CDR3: CASSLGPAYSSYNEQFF; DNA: TGCGCCAGCAGCTTGGGTCCAGCATACAGCTCCTACAATGAGCAGTTCTTC
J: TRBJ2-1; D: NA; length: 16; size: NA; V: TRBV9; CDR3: CASSTGDGNSRVEQFF; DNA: TGTGCCAGCAGCACTGGTGACGGGAACAGTAGAGTTGAGCAGTTCTTC
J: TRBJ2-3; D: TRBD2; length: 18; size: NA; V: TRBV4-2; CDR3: CASSPEARIAGLTDTQYF; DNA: TGTGCCAGCAGCCCAGAGGCGCGCATAGCGGGGCTCACAGATACGCAGTATTTT
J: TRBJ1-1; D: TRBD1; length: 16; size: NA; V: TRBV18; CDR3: CASSLNRGQRNTEAFF; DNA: TGTGCCAGCTCCCTGAACAGGGGGCAAAGGAACACTGAAGCTTTCTTT
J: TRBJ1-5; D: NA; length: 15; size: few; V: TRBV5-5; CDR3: CASSPRGRSNQPQHF; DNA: TGTGCCAGCAGCCCCCGGGGGCGGAGCAATCAGCCCCAGCATTTT
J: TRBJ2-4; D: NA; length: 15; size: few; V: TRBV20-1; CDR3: CSARGSVGVKGIQYF; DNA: TGCAGTGCTAGGGGGTCCGTCGGGGTTAAGGGCATTCAGTACTTC
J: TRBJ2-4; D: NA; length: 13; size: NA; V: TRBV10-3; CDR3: CAISESPRDIQYF; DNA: TGTGCCATCAGTGAGTCCCCGAGGGACATTCAGTACTTC
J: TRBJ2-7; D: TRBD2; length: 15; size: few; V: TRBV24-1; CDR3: CATSDRVSGDPEQYF; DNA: TGTGCCACCAGTGATCGGGTTAGCGGGGACCCAGAGCAGTACTTC
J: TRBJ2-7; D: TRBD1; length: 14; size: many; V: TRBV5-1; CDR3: CASSWDRGSGEQYF; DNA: TGCGCCAGCAGCTGGGACAGGGGATCAGGCGAGCAGTACTTC
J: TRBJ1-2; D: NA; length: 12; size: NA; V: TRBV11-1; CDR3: CASSLPRDGYTF; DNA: TGTGCCAGCAGCTTACCCAGGGATGGCTACACCTTC
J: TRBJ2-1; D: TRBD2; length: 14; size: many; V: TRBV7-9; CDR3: CASSTGTSYNEQFF; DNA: TGTGCCAGCAGCACCGGGACTAGTTACAATGAGCAGTTCTTC
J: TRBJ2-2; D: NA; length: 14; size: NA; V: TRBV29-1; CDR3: CSVVGRSNTGELFF; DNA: TGCAGCGTTGTGGGGAGATCGAACACCGGGGAGCTGTTTTTT
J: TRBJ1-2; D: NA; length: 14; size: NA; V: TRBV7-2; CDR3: CASNSDADGDDYTF; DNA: TGTGCCAGCAACTCGGACGCGGACGGAGATGACTACACCTTC
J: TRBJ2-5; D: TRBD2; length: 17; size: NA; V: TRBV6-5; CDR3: CASSYSVAGGPTETQYF; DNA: TGTGCCAGCAGTTACTCGGTAGCGGGGGGGCCTACGGAGACCCAGTACTTC
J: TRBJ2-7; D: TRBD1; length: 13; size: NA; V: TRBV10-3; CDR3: CAITGQVSSEQYF; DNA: TGTGCCATCACTGGACAGGTCTCTAGCGAGCAGTACTTC
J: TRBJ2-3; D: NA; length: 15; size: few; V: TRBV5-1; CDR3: CASSLIIASTDTQYF; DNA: TGCGCCAGCAGCTTGATTATTGCCAGCACAGATACGCAGTATTTT
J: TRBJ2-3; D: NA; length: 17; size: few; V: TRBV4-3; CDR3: CASSQSSGGQTTDTQYF; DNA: TGCGCCAGCAGCCAATCATCGGGGGGACAGACGACAGATACGCAGTATTTT
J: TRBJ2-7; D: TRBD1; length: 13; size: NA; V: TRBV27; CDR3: CASSFRGPTEQYF; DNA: TGTGCCAGCAGTTTCAGGGGGCCTACGGAGCAGTACTTC
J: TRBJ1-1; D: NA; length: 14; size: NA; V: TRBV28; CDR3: CASSHPPGLQEAFF; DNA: TGTGCCAGCAGCCATCCCCCGGGCCTCCAAGAAGCTTTCTTT
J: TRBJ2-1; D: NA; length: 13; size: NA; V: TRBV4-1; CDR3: CASSQGGTPEQFF; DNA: TGCGCCAGCAGCCAAGGAGGGACGCCAGAGCAGTTCTTC
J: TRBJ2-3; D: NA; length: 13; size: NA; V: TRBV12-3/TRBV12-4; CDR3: CASKPGGTDTQYF; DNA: TGTGCCAGCAAACCGGGGGGCACAGATACGCAGTATTTT
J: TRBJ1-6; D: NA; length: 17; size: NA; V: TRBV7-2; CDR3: CASSFPGHSRFGSPLHF; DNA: TGTGCCAGCAGCTTCCCCGGGCACAGTCGGTTCGGGTCACCCCTCCACTTT
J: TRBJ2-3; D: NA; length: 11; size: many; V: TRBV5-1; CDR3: CASTSTDTQYF; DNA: TGTGCCAGCACCTCGACAGATACGCAGTATTTT
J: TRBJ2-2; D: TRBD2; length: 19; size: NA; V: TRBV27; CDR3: CASSLDLAGGRMDTGELFF; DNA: TGTGCCAGCAGTTTAGATCTAGCGGGGGGGCGGATGGACACCGGGGAGCTGTTTTTT
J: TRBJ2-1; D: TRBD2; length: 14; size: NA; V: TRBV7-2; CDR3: CASSPRRGVDEQFF; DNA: TGTGCCAGCAGCCCTCGACGGGGGGTTGATGAGCAGTTCTTC
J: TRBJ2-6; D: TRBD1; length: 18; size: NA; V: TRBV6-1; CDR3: CASSGTGGTPYGANVLTF; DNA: TGTGCCAGCAGTGGTACAGGGGGCACTCCGTATGGGGCCAACGTCCTGACTTTC
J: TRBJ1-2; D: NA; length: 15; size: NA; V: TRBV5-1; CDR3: CASSLDGQGFYGYTF; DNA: TGCGCCAGCAGCTTGGATGGCCAGGGGTTCTATGGCTACACCTTC
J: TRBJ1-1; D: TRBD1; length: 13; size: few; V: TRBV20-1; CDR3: CSAGHDRETEAFF; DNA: TGCAGTGCTGGGCACGACAGGGAGACTGAAGCTTTCTTT